This TCR beta chain originates from a study of T cell repertoires in cytomegalovirus infection. Study at large: Used in the study were CMV epitopes, some recently identified and HLA-C-restricted, others well-studied and HLA-B-restricted. Signatures in public TCR beta sequences pointed to both CMV infection and matching HLA type.

As regards this clonotype: What it binds is unknown.

Trimming removed 1 base at V and 6 bases at J, with 15 bases between. This CDR3 contains 15 residues. Per the germline V gene, CDR1 is SGHTA and CDR2 is FQGNSA. Overall study findings and caveats: HLA-C-restricted, CMV-specific TCR beta clonotypes were dominant ex vivo.

TCRdb processed the reads anew with MiXCR; each CDR3 protein has one entry. The sample records under 500,000 distinct CDR3 sequences, roughly 43% being singletons. The sample here was cultured PBMCs, taken from culture after CMV antigen stimulation. The chain carries TRBV7-2 and TRBJ1-1; the D is unclear. The TCR sequence derives from a human donor in good health (CMV status not recorded). Some clones in this sample may be carry-over from other donors' samples. DNA of the CDR3: TGTGCCAGCAGCTTAGTGGGTGGGTTAGGTCCTGAAGCTTTCTTT. Amino acid sequence: CASSLVGGLGPEAFF. Together with reference TRBV7-2 and TRBJ1-1, the CDR3 gives the full variable domain: GAGVSQSPSNKVTEKGKDVELRCDPISGHTALYWYRQSLGQGLEFLIYFQGNSAPDKSGLPSDRFSAERTGGSVSTLTIQRTQQEDSAVYLCASSLVGGLGPEAFFGQGTRLTVV.